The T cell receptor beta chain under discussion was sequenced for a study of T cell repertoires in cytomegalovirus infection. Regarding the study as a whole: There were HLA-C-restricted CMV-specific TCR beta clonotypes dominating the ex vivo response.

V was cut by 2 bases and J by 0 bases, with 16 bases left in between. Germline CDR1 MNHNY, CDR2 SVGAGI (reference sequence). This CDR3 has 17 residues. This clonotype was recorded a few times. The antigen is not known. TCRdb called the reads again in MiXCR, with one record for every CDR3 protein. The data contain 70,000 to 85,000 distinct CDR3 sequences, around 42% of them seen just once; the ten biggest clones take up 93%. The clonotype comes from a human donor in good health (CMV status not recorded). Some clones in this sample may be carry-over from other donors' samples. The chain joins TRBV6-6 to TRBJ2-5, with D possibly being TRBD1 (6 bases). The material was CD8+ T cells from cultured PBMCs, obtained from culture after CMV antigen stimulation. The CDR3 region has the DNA TGTGCCAGCAGTTACGATCAACAGGGTGGTGACCAAGAGACCCAGTACTTC. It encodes CASSYDQQGGDQETQYF.